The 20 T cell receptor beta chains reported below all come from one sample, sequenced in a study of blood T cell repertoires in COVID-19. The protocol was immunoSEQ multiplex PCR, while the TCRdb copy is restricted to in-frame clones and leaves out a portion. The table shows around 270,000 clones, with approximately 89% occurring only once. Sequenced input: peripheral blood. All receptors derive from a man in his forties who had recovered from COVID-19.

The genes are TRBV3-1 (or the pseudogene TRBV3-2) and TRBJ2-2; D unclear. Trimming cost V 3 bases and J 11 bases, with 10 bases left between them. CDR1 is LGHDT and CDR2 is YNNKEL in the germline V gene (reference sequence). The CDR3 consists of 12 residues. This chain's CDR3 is CASSHPPRELFF. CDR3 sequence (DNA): TGTGCCAGCAGCCACCCTCCTAGAGAGCTGTTTTTT.

CDR3: CASSLAFGGPNEKLFF. The CDR3 DNA sequence: TGTGCCAGCAGCTTAGCGTTCGGGGGACCTAATGAAAAACTGTTTTTT. The chain is built from TRBV7-9 and TRBJ1-4; a weak D match, TRBD1 (5 bases). Germline CDR1 SEHNR, CDR2 FQNEAQ (reference sequence). The ends were cut back, 0 bases at V and 3 bases at J, with 11 bases in the middle. This CDR3 contains 16 residues.

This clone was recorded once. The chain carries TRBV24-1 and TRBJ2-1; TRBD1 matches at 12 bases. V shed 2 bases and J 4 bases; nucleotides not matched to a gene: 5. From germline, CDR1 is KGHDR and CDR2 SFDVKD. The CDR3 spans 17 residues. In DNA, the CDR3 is TGTGCCACCAGTGATTCACCGGGACAGGGGGCGTACAATGAGCAGTTCTTC. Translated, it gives CATSDSPGQGAYNEQFF.

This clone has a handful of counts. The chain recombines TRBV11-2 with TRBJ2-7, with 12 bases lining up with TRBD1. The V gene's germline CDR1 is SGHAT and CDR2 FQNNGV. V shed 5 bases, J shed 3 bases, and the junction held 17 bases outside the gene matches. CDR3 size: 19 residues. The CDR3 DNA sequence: TGTGCCAGCAGCCCAGGGACAGGGGGCCACAGGGGAGGCTTCTACGAGCAGTACTTC. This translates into CASSPGTGGHRGGFYEQYF.

The CDR3 loop reads CASSVGLRQGYTF. Here the CDR3 DNA reads TGTGCCAGCAGCGTAGGTCTGAGGCAGGGCTACACCTTC. V gene TRBV9 combines with J gene TRBJ1-2; D call uncertain. V gave up 0 bases and J gave up 8 bases, with 11 bases separating them. Germline V lookup: CDR1 SGDLS, CDR2 YYNGEE. This CDR3 is built from 13 residues.

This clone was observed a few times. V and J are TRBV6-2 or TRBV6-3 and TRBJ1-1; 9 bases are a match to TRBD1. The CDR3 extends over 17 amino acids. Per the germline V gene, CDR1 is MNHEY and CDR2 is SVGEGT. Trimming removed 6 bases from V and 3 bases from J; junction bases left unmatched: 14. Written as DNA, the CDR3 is TGTGCCAGCAGCCGTATTACAGGGGGCGTTAAGGACACTGAAGCTTTCTTT. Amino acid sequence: CASSRITGGVKDTEAFF.

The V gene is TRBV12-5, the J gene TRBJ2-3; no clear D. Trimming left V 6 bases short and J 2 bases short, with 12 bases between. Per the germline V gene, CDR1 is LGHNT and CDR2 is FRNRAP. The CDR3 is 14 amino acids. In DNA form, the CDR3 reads TGTGCTAGTGGGGTGATACACCCCACAGATACGCAGTATTTT. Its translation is CASGVIHPTDTQYF.

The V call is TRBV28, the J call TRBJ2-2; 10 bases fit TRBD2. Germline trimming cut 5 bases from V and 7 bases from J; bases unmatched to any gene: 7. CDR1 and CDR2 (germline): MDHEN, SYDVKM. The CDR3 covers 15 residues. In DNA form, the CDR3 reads TGTGCCAGCAGTCCAGCGGGAGGGCCGAACGGGGAGCTGTTTTTT. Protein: CASSPAGGPNGELFF.

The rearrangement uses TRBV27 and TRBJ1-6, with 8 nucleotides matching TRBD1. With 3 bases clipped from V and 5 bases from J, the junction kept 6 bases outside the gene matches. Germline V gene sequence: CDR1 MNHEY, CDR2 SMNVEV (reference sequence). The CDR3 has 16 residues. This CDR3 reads CASSFRQGPNNSPLHF. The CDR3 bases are TGTGCCAGCAGTTTCCGACAGGGGCCGAATAATTCACCCCTCCACTTT.

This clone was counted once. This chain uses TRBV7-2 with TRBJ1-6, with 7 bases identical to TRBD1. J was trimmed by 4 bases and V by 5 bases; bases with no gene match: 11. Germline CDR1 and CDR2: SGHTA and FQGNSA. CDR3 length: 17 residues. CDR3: CASSPGKGARYNSPLHF. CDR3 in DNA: TGTGCCAGCAGCCCAGGCAAGGGGGCGCGGTATAATTCACCCCTCCACTTT.

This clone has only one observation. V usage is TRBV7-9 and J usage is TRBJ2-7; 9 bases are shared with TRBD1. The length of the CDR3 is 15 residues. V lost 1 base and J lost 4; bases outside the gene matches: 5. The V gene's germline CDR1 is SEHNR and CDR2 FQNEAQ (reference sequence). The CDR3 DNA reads TGTGCCAGCAGCTTAGGACAGGGGGGGATGTACGAGCAGTACTTC. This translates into CASSLGQGGMYEQYF.

This chain's CDR3 is CASSQILAGGGEQYF. The CDR3 nucleotides are TGCGCCAGCAGCCAAATCCTAGCGGGAGGAGGTGAGCAGTACTTC. The rearrangement links TRBV5-1 to TRBJ2-5; 11 positions agree with TRBD2. The junction had 13 bases not matched to a gene; V was cut back by 4 bases and J by 11 bases. Germline V gene data show CDR1 as SGHRS and CDR2 as YFSETQ. The CDR3 runs 15 residues.

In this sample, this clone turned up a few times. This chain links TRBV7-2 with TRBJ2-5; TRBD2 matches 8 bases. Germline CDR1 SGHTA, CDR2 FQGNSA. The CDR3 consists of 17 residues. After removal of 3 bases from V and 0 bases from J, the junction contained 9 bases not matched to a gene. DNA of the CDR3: TGTGCCAGCAGCTTGAACGCGGGGGGCTTATACCAAGAGACCCAGTACTTC. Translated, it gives CASSLNAGGLYQETQYF.

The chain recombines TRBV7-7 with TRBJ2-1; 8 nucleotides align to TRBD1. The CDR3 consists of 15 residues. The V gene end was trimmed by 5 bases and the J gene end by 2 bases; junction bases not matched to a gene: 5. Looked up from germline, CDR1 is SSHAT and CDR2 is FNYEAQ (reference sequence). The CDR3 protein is CASSRDRSPYNEQFF. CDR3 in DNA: TGTGCCAGCAGCAGGGACAGGAGTCCCTACAATGAGCAGTTCTTC.

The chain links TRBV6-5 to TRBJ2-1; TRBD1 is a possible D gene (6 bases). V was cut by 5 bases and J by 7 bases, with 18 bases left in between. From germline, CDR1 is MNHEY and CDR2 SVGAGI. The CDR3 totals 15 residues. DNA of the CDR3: TGTGCCAGCAGTACCCTCCGCCGGACAGCGAATGAGCAGTTCTTC. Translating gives CASSTLRRTANEQFF.

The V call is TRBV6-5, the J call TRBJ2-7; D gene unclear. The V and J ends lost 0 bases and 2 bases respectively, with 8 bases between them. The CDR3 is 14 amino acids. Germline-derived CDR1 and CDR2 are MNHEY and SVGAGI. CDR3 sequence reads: CASSYSRLTYEQYF. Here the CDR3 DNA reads TGTGCCAGCAGTTACTCGAGGTTAACCTACGAGCAGTACTTC.

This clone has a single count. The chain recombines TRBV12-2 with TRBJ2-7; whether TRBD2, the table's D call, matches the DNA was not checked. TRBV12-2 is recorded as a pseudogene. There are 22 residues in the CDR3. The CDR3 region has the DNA TGTGCAAGTCGCTTTAGGGACAGTTCGTCCGGGACTAGCGGGAGTCGTAGGCCAGAGCAGTACTTC. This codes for CASRFRDSSSGTSGSRRPEQYF.

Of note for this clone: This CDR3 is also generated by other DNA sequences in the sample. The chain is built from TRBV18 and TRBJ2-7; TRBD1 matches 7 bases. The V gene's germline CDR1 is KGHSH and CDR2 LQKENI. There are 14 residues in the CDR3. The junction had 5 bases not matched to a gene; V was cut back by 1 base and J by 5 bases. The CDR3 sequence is CASSPLSGGNEQYF. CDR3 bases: TGTGCCAGCTCACCACTTTCAGGGGGAAACGAGCAGTACTTC.

The CDR3 sequence: CASSLEGTGIFGGYTF. The CDR3, as DNA: TGTGCCAGCAGCTTGGAGGGGACAGGGATCTTCGGTGGCTACACCTTC. The chain uses TRBV5-4 and TRBJ1-2; 9 bases are a match to TRBD1. From germline, CDR1 is SGHNT and CDR2 YYREEE (reference sequence). Trimming at V came to 0 bases and at J to 7 bases, leaving 10 bases not matched to a gene. The CDR3 is made up of 16 amino acids.

CDR3 sequence (DNA): TGTGCCAGCAGCCGGACTAGCTCCTACGAGCAGTACTTC. Amino acid sequence: CASSRTSSYEQYF. V usage is TRBV4-2 and J usage is TRBJ2-7, with 7 bases lining up with TRBD2. The CDR3 spans 13 residues. V lost 4 bases to trimming and J lost 0 bases; unmatched junction nucleotides: 0. Germline CDR1 LGHNA, CDR2 YNFKEQ.